This TCR beta chain was recovered during a study of blood T cell repertoires in COVID-19. The CDR3 extends over 13 amino acids. Germline V gene data show CDR1 as MGHRA and CDR2 as YSYEKL. Data came from immunoSEQ multiplex PCR; TCRdb stores just in-frame clones and leaves some out. In the table there are about 410,000 clones, about nine tenths of which are singletons. Turning to this clone: The junction does not match germline at one end; this may be a read error.

The sample consisted of peripheral blood. The sequence came from a woman in her 30s with active or convalescent COVID-19. V and J are TRBV4-1 and TRBJ2-5, with D possibly being TRBD2 (6 bases). CDR3 sequence (DNA): TGCGCCAGCAGCCAAACTAGTGGGGGAGGTAGGCACTTC. Its protein product is CASSQTSGGGRHF.